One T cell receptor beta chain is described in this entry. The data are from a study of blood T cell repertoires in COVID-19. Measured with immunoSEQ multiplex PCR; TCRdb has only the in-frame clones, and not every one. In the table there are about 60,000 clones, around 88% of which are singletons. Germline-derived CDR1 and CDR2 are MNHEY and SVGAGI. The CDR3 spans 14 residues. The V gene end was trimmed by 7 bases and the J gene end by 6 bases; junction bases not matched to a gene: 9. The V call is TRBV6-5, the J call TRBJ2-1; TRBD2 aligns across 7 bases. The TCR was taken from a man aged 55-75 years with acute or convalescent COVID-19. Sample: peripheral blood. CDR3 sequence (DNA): TGTGCCAGCACCGGGGGAGGGGTTCTCAATGAGCAGTTCTTC. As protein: CASTGGGVLNEQFF.